Below, 8 T cell receptor beta chains from the same sample are listed, as sequenced in a study of shared T cell receptors in the human thymus. Clones were sequenced by immunoSEQ multiplex PCR, and TCRdb holds only the in-frame ones, with some missing. The sample includes about 660,000 clones, about 90% of them seen just once. The sample was also linked to a second study, of human thymus T cells.

The material sequenced was thymocytes. These receptors originate from a boy under two years old with a congenital heart defect.

The chain has TRBV4-3 and TRBJ1-1; 9 bases are a match to TRBD1. The CDR3 is 18 amino acids. Germline V CDR1 and CDR2: LGHNA, YSLEER. Germline trimming cut 0 bases from V and 1 base from J; bases unmatched to any gene: 9. This CDR3 reads CASSQEDTQGQGNTEAFF. The CDR3 coding sequence is TGCGCCAGCAGCCAAGAAGATACGCAGGGACAGGGGAACACTGAAGCTTTCTTT.

The chain employs TRBV5-4 and TRBJ2-3; 8 bases align to TRBD2. V gave up 0 bases and J gave up 2 bases; unmatched junction bases: 8. Germline assignment: CDR1 SGHNT and CDR2 YYREEE (reference sequence). CDR3 length equals 17 residues. The DNA of the CDR3 is TGTGCCAGCAGCTTGGCCGACCAGCGGGAGACCACAGATACGCAGTATTTT. This gives the protein CASSLADQRETTDTQYF.

The chain has TRBV5-6 and TRBJ2-5, with 8 bases lining up with TRBD2. The junction had 4 bases not matched to a gene; V was cut back by 2 bases and J by 4 bases. The CDR3 extends over 14 amino acids. Germline CDR1 SGHDT, CDR2 YYEEEE. The CDR3 reads CASSFGGLGETQYF. DNA of the CDR3: TGTGCCAGCAGCTTCGGGGGACTAGGAGAGACCCAGTACTTC.

V gene TRBV6-1 combines with J gene TRBJ1-5; no reliable D call. This CDR3 has 15 residues. V lost 3 bases to trimming and J lost 4 bases, with 13 bases between them. Germline CDR1 and CDR2: MNHNS and SASEGT. CDR3 sequence: CASSETHSPNQPQHF. The DNA of the CDR3 is TGTGCCAGCAGTGAGACCCACAGCCCGAATCAGCCCCAGCATTTT.

This clone has just one count. The CDR3 region has the DNA TGCAGCGTTGAACAGGGTCGTTTCGAGCAGTACTTC. Translating it yields CSVEQGRFEQYF. The chain couples TRBV29-1 to TRBJ2-7, with a weak D call TRBD1 (5 bases). V dropped 2 bases and J dropped 6 bases, with 11 bases sitting between them. This CDR3 has 12 residues. Germline V gives CDR1 SQVTM, CDR2 ANQGSEA.

The chain links TRBV28 to TRBJ2-1; weak D call: TRBD2 (5 bases). The germline CDR1 and CDR2 sequences are MDHEN and SYDVKM. The CDR3 loop spans 12 amino acids. Between the trimmed V and J ends, which lost 3 bases and 14 bases, there was a span of 14 bases. CDR3 amino acids: CASSFPPEEKFF. For the CDR3, the DNA is TGTGCCAGCAGTTTTCCACCGGAGGAGAAGTTCTTC.

The rearrangement links TRBV5-6 to TRBJ1-1; D gene ambiguous. Germline loops: CDR1 SGHDT, CDR2 YYEEEE. The V gene lost 0 bases and the J gene lost 1 base, with 7 bases spanning the gap. This CDR3 is 14 amino acids long. In DNA, the CDR3 is TGTGCCAGCAGCTTGGCTGCGTCGAACACTGAAGCTTTCTTT. Translation: CASSLAASNTEAFF.

This rearrangement joins TRBV11-2 to TRBJ2-7, with D possibly being TRBD1 (7 bases). V lost 5 bases, J lost 3 bases, and 23 bases lay in between. In germline, CDR1 is SGHAT, CDR2 FQNNGV. This CDR3 contains 17 residues. CDR3 sequence: CASSPLGEGTAGYEQYF. CDR3 coding DNA: TGTGCCAGCAGCCCCCTGGGAGAAGGGACAGCGGGCTACGAGCAGTACTTC.